This T cell receptor (beta chain) derives from a study of response to subunit inactivated influenza vaccine. TCRdb used MiXCR to reprocess the RT-PCR reads, holding one entry per CDR3 protein. Here the sample spans 300,000 to 350,000 distinct CDR3 sequences, roughly 22% being singletons. This CDR3 comprises 15 residues. The germline V gene has CDR1 LGHNA and CDR2 YSLEER. Study conclusions and caveats: That few new T cells are recruited by each seasonal influenza vaccination was the authors' suggestion.

A remark on this clonotype: What it binds is unknown. A read error may account for a junction end that differs from germline.

The sample here was PBMCs from blood, taken about 20 months after vaccination. The receptor was isolated from a man between 50 and 69 years old who received an inactivated influenza vaccine. V is TRBV4-3 and J is TRBJ1-3; D not resolved. The CDR3 reads CASSQEVAPGNSIYF. The CDR3 DNA follows: TGCGCCAGCAGCCAAGAGGTGGCTCCTGGAAACAGCATATATTTT.